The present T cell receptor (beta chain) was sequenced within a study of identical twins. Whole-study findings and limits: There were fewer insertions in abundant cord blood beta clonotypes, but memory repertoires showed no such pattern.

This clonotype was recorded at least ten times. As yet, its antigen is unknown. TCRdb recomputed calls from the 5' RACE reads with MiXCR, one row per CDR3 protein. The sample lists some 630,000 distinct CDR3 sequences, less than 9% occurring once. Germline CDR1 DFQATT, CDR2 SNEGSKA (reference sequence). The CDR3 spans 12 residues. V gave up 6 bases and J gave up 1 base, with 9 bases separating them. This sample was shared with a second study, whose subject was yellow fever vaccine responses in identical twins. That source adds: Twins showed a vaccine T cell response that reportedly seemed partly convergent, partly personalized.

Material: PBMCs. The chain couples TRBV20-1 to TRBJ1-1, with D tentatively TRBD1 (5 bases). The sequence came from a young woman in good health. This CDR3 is CSAKQGNTEAFF. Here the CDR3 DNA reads TGCAGTGCAAAGCAGGGGAACACTGAAGCTTTCTTT.